This TCR beta chain was documented in a study of cytomegalovirus exposure and HLA in healthy donors. Of note for this clone: At one of its ends the junction is not consistent with the germline gene, which may arise from a read error. This sample includes further DNA sequences coding for the same CDR3.

The CDR3 totals 17 residues. Germline lookup yields CDR1 MNHEY and CDR2 SMNVEV (reference sequence). The PCR was carried out with 60 Vbeta primers and 13 Jbeta primers. The repertoire was sequenced with immunoSEQ multiplex PCR; TCRdb's copy has only in-frame clones and lacks some. This sample carries about 110,000 clones, 55% to 70% of them seen once, and the ten largest clones take about 2.2%. This chain joins TRBV27 and TRBJ1-1; TRBD1 aligns across 11 bases. This TCR was sampled from a woman in her 30s in good health and CMV-seronegative. Source material: PBMCs. The CDR3 reads CASSPLPGQGVETEAFF. DNA of the CDR3: TGTGCCAGCAGTCCCCTCCCGGGACAGGGGGTCGAGACTGAGGCTTTCTTT.